This record concerns one T cell receptor beta chain sequence. Extracted RNA was reverse transcribed into cDNA, the sequencing template. Some clones are missing from TCRdb's copy, which holds only in-frame ones; the method was immunoSEQ multiplex PCR. The sample lists 130,000 to 150,000 clones, about two thirds occurring once. The V and J ends lost 1 base and 7 bases respectively, with 6 bases between them. Germline values: CDR1 MGHRA, CDR2 YSYEKL. The CDR3 totals 12 residues. This sample was included in a study of CD8+ T cells in alopecia areata. The V and J genes are TRBV4-1 and TRBJ2-3; no clear D. Sequencing was performed on CD8+ T cells sorted from blood. This clonotype originated in a human donor in good health. The DNA of the CDR3 is TGCGCCAGCAGCCAAGCACAGAATACGCAGTATTTT. It translates to CASSQAQNTQYF.